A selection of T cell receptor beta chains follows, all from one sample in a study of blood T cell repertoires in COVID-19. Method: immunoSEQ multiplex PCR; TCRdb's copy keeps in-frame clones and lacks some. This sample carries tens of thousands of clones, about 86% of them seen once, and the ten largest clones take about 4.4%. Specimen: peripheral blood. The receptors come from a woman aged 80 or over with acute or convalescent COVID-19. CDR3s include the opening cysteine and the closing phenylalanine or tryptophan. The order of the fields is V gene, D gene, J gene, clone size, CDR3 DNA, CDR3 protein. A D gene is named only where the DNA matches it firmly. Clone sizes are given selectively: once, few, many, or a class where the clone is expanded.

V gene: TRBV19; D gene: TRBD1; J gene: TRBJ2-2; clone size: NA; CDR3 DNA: TGTGCCAGTCAATTAGGGACAGGGGGATTTTATTACACCGGGGAGCTGTTTTTT; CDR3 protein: CASQLGTGGFYYTGELFF
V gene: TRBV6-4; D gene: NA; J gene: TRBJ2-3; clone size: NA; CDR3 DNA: TGTGCCAGCAGTGACGATGGGGCTCCGGCAGATACGCAGTATTTT; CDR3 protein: CASSDDGAPADTQYF
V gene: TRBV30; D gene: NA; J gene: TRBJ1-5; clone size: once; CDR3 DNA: TGTGCCTGGTCTGAGGGCAGGGGAGTCAATCAGCCCCAGCATTTT; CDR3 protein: CAWSEGRGVNQPQHF
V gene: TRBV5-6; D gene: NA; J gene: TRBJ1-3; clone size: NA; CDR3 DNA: TGTGCCAGCAGCTTGGACAGGGTGACAAACACCATATATTTT; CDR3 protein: CASSLDRVTNTIYF
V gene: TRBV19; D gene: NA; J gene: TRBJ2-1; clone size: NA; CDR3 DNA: TGTGCCAGTAGTATAGGGCAGCGGAATGAGCAGTTCTTC; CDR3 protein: CASSIGQRNEQFF
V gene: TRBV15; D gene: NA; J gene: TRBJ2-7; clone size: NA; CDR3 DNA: TGTGCCACCAGCTCGCGGGCGCCCGGCGGGGTTTACTACGAGCAGTACTTC; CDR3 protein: CATSSRAPGGVYYEQYF
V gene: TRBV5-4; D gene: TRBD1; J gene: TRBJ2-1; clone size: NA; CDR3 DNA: TGTGCCAGCAGCGAACCGGGACAGGGGGCAGGTGAGCAGTTCTTC; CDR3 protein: CASSEPGQGAGEQFF
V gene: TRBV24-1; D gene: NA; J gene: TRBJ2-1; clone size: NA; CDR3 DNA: TGTGCCACCAGTGTAGGGGGAATAAGGAATGAGCAGTTCTTC; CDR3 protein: CATSVGGIRNEQFF
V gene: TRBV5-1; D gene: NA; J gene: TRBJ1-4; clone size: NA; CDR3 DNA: TGCGCCAGCAGCTTGGCGGGGGCAACTAATGAAAAACTGTTTTTT; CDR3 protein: CASSLAGATNEKLFF
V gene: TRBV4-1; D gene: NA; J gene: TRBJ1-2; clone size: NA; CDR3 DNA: TGCGCCAGCAGCCAAGATCTTGAGGGCCATGGCTACACCTTC; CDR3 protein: CASSQDLEGHGYTF
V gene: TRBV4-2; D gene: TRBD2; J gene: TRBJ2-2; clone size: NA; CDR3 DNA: TGTGCCAGCAGCCCCCAGGGGCTAGCGGGGGGTAACACCGGGGAGCTGTTTTTT; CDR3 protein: CASSPQGLAGGNTGELFF
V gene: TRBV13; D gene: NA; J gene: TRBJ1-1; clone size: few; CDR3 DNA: TGTGCCAGCAGCTTAGTTCGTGGCGGGGAAGCTTTCTTT; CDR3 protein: CASSLVRGGEAFF
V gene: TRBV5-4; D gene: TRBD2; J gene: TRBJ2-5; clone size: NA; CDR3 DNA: TGTGCCAGCAGCTTTCTAGCGGCCCAAGAGACCCAGTACTTC; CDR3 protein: CASSFLAAQETQYF
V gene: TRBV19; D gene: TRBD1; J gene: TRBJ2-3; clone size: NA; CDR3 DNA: TGTGCCAGTATGCGGGACAGGGGGCGACCAGATACGCAGTATTTT; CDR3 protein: CASMRDRGRPDTQYF
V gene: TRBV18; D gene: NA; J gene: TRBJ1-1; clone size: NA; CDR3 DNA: TGTGCCAGCTCACCGGGGTTTGGGAGGGACACTGAAGCTTTCTTT; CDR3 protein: CASSPGFGRDTEAFF
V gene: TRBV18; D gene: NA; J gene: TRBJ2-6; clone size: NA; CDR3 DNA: TGTGCCAGCTCACCAGTCCAGGCAATCTCTGGGGCCAACGTCCTGACTTTC; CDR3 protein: CASSPVQAISGANVLTF
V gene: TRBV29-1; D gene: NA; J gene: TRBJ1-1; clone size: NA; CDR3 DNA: TGCAGCGTACTAAAGGCGGATACTGAAGCTTTCTTT; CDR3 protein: CSVLKADTEAFF
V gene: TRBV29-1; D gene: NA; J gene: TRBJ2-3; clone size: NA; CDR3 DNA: TGCAGCGTTGATCGACAATTAGGAGATACGCAGTATTTT; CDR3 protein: CSVDRQLGDTQYF
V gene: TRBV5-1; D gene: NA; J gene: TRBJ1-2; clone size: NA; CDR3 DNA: TGCGCCAGCAGCGCGGGACGGAACTATGGCTACACCTTC; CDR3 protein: CASSAGRNYGYTF
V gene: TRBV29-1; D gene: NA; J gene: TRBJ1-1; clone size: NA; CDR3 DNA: TGCAGCGTTGGAAGGCAGGGGAACACTGAAGCTTTCTTT; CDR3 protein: CSVGRQGNTEAFF
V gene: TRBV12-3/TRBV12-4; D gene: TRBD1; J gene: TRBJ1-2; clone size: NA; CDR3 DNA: TGTGCCAGCAGGTTACAGGGGTCTCATGGCTACACCTTC; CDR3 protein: CASRLQGSHGYTF
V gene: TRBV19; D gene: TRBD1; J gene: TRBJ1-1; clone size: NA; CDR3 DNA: TGTGCCAGTAGTACATTGACAGGGAGCACTGAAGCTTTCTTT; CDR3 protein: CASSTLTGSTEAFF
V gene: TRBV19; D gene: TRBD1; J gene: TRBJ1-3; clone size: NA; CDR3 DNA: TGTGCCAGTACCCAGGGGGATTTTGGAAACACCATATATTTT; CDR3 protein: CASTQGDFGNTIYF
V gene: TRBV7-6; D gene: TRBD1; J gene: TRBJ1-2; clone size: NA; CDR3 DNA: TGTGCCAGCAGCTTAGGCTCCCGGGACAGCTATGGCTACACCTTC; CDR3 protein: CASSLGSRDSYGYTF
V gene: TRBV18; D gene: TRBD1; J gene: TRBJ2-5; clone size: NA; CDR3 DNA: TGTGCCAGCTCACCCCCCGGGACAGGGGGCCAAGAGACCCAGTACTTC; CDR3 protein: CASSPPGTGGQETQYF
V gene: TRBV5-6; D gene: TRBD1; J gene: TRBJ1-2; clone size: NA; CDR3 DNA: TGTGCCAGCAGCCGGGACAGAAACTATGGCTACACCTTC; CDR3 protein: CASSRDRNYGYTF
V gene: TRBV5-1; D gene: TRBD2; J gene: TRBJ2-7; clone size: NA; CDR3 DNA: TGCGCCAGCAGTTCGACTAGCGGGGACTACGAGCAGTACTTC; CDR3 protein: CASSSTSGDYEQYF
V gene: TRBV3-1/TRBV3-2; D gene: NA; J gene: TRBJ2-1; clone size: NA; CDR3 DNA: TGTGCCAGCACCACCTACAATGAGCAGTTCTTC; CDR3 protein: CASTTYNEQFF
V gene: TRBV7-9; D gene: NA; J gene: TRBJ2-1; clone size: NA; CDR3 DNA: TGTGCCAGCAGCTTGAGCTCAGGGGCGTACGATGAGCAGTTCTTC; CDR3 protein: CASSLSSGAYDEQFF
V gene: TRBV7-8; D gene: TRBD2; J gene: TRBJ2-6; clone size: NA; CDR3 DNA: TGTGCCAGCAGCTTACCGAATTCTCCGGGACTAGCGGGGGCTTCTGGGGCCAACGTCCTGACTTTC; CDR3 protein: CASSLPNSPGLAGASGANVLTF
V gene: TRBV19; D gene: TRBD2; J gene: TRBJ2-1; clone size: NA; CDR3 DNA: TGTGCCAGTAGTACAACTAGCGGGGCCTACAATGAGCAGTTCTTC; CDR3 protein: CASSTTSGAYNEQFF
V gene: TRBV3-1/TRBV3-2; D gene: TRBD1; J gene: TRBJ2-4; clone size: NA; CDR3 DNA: TGTGCCAGCAGCCAACTCAGGGGGTTTGGAAACATTCAGTACTTC; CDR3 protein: CASSQLRGFGNIQYF
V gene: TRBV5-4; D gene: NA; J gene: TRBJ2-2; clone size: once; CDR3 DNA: TGTGCCAGCAGCTTGGAACGGGGGGAGCTGTTTTTT; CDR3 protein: CASSLERGELFF
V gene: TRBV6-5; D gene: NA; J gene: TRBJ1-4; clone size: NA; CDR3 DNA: TGTGCCAGCCAACCCCCCGGGAGAGATGAAAAACTGTTTTTT; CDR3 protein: CASQPPGRDEKLFF
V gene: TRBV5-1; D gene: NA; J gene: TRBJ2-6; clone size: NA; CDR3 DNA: TGCGCCAGCAGCTGGTCCTCAGCGTTCTCTGGGGCCAACGTCCTGACTTTC; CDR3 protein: CASSWSSAFSGANVLTF
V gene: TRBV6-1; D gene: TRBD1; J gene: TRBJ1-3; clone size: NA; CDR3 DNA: TGTGCCAGCAGTGAAGCGACAGGGGGGAAGAACACCATATATTTT; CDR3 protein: CASSEATGGKNTIYF
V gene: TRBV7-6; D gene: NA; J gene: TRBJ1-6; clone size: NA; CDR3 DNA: TGTGCCGGCAGCCCCGGCGGCACCAACTATAATTCACCCCTCCACTTT; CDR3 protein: CAGSPGGTNYNSPLHF
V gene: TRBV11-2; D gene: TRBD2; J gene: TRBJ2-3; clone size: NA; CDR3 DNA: TGTGCCAGCTCCGGACTAGCGGCCACAGATACGCAGTATTTT; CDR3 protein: CASSGLAATDTQYF
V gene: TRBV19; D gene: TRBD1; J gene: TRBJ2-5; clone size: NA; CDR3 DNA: TGTGCCAGTAGTATCGGACAGGGAAGCCAAGAGACCCAGTACTTC; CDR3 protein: CASSIGQGSQETQYF
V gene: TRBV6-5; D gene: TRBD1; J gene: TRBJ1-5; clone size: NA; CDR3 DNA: TGTGCCAGCAGTATAAACCGACAGGGGAGTCAGCCCCAGCATTTT; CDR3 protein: CASSINRQGSQPQHF
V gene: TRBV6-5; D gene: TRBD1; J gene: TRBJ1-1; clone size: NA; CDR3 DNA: TGTGCCAGCACCCCACGGACAGGGGGCACTGAAGCTTTCTTT; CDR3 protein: CASTPRTGGTEAFF
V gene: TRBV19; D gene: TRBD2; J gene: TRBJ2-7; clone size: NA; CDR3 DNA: TGTGCCAGTAGTAGCCTAGCGGGAGGAAACCACGAGCAGTACTTC; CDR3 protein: CASSSLAGGNHEQYF
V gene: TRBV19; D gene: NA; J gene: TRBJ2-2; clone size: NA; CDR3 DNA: TGTGCCAGTAGCCAGGGCCTAGGGGGCACCGGGGAGCTGTTTTTT; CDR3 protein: CASSQGLGGTGELFF
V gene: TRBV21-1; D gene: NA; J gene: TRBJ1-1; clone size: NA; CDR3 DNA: TGTGCCAGCAGCAAAGATTTTAGGGGACAGGACTATTTGAACACTGAAGCTTTCTTT; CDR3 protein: CASSKDFRGQDYLNTEAFF
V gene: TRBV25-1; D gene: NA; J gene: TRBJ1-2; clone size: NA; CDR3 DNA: TGTGCCAGCAGTGATAGTGGGAGTGGAGGGCAGAACTATGGCTACACCTTC; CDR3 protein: CASSDSGSGGQNYGYTF
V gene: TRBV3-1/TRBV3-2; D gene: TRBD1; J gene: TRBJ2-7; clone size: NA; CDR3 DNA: TGTGCCAGAGGACAGGGCTACGAGCAGTACTTC; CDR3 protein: CARGQGYEQYF
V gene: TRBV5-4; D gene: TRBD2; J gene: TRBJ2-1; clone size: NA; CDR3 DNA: TGTGCCAGCAGCCCCGTTCTAGCGGGAGAGTCAAAGAAGCAGTTCTTC; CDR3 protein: CASSPVLAGESKKQFF
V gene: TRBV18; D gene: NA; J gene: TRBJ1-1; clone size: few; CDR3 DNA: TGTGCCAGCTCACCAGGGACCGGGGGGACTGAAGCTTTCTTT; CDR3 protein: CASSPGTGGTEAFF
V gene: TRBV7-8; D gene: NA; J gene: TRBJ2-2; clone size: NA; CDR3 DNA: TGTGCCAGCAGCTTAGTCCCGGTACTAGTCCACACCCCCGGGGAGCTGTTTTTT; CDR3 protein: CASSLVPVLVHTPGELFF
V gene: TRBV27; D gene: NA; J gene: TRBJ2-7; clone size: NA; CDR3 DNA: TGTGCCAGCAGTTACCGCGCGTCCGGGGTCTACGAGCAGTACTTC; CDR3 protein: CASSYRASGVYEQYF
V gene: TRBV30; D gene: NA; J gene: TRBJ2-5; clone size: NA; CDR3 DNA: TGTGCCTGGACTAAAGCGGGCGCAATGGAGACCCAGTACTTC; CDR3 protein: CAWTKAGAMETQYF
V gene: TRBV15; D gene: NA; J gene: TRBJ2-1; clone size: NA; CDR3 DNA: TGTGCCACCAGCCGAGAGACAGGTGGGCAGTTCTTC; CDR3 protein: CATSRETGGQFF
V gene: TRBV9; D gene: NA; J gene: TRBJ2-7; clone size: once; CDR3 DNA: TGTGCCAGCAGCGTAGGGACGGGGTGGTACGAGCAGTACTTC; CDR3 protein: CASSVGTGWYEQYF